This entry concerns a single T cell receptor (beta chain). Its antigen is not identified. The protocol was immunoSEQ multiplex PCR, while the TCRdb copy is restricted to in-frame clones and leaves out a portion. The data contain under 85,000 clones, nearly 95% of them singletons. This entry is derived from a study of cytomegalovirus exposure and HLA in healthy donors. Findings and limits, study-wide: A few CMV-associated chains were confirmed in vitro to be specific for CMV antigens. Researchers counted roughly 150 TCR beta chains as cytomegalovirus-associated.

The CDR3 has 12 residues. From germline, CDR1 is SGHRS and CDR2 YFSETQ. V was trimmed by 4 bases and J by 5 bases, leaving 9 bases between them. The specimen sequenced was PBMCs. The chain joins TRBV5-1 to TRBJ2-5; D possibly corresponds to TRBD1 (5 bases). The clonotype originates from a man between 18 and 29 years old in good health and CMV-seropositive. DNA of the CDR3: TGCGCCAGCAGCGCGAAGGGGGAGACCCAGTACTTC. Protein sequence: CASSAKGETQYF.